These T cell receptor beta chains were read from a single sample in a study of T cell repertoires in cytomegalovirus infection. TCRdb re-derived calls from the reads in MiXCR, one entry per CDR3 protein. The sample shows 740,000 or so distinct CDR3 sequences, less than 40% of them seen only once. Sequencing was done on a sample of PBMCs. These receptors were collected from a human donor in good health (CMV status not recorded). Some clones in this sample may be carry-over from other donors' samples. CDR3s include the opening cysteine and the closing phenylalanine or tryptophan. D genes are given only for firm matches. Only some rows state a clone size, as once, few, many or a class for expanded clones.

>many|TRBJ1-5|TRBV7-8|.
CASSVSGTANQPQHF
TGTGCCAGCAGCGTCTCCGGGACCGCGAATCAGCCCCAGCATTTT
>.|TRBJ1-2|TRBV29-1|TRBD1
CSVVHPRDRGSYGYTF
TGCAGCGTTGTTCATCCCCGGGACAGGGGCTCCTATGGCTACACCTTC
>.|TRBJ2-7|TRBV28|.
CASSLGLGVSYEQYF
TGTGCCAGCAGTTTGGGTCTAGGAGTTTCCTACGAGCAGTACTTC
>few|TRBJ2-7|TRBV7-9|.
CASSLVREVAAQQYF
TGTGCCAGCAGCTTAGTCCGCGAGGTAGCGGCTCAGCAGTACTTC
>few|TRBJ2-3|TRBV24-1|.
CATSDLPGLGDTQYF
TGTGCCACCAGTGATTTGCCCGGGCTCGGAGATACGCAGTATTTT
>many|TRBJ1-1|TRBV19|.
CASSITNTEAFF
TGTGCCAGTAGTATAACGAACACTGAAGCTTTCTTT
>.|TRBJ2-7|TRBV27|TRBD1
CASSFGQGQEQYF
TGTGCCAGCAGTTTCGGACAGGGTCAGGAGCAGTACTTC
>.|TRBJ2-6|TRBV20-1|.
CSARDSPSGANVLTF
TGCAGTGCTAGAGACAGTCCCTCTGGGGCCAACGTCCTGACTTTC
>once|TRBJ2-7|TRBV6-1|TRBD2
CASSRPGLPPYEQYF
TGTGCCAGCAGCCGGCCGGGACTACCGCCCTACGAGCAGTACTTC
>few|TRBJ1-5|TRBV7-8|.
CASSPRQIVNPHSNQPQHF
TGTGCCAGCAGCCCCCGGCAGATAGTAAATCCCCATAGCAATCAGCCCCAGCATTTT
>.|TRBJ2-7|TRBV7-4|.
CASRFSGFSYEQYF
TGTGCCAGCAGATTCTCAGGGTTCTCCTACGAGCAGTACTTC
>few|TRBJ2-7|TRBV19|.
CASSIGGVEQYF
TGTGCCAGTAGTATCGGTGGGGTCGAGCAGTACTTC
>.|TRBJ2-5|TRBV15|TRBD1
CATSPGQGLEETQYF
TGTGCCACCAGCCCTGGACAGGGGTTAGAAGAGACCCAGTACTTC
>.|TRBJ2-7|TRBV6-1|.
CASSEAHGDSYEQYF
TGTGCCAGCAGTGAAGCCCACGGGGACTCCTACGAGCAGTACTTC
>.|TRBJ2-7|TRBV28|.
CASSLSGGSNEQYF
TGTGCCAGCAGTTTAAGTGGGGGCTCCAACGAGCAGTACTTC
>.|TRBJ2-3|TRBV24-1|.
CATRDGVHTDTQYF
TGTGCCACCAGGGATGGGGTACACACAGATACGCAGTATTTT
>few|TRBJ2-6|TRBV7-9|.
CASSLAGRGANVLTF
TGTGCCAGCAGCTTAGCGGGAAGGGGGGCCAACGTCCTGACTTTC
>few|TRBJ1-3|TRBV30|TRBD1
CAWTTGAGNTIYF
TGTGCCTGGACGACAGGGGCTGGAAACACCATATATTTT
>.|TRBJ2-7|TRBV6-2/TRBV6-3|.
CASTRGPSGEQYF
TGTGCCAGCACCCGGGGCCCCAGTGGCGAGCAGTACTTC
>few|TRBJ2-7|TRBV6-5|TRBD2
CASQLRSSGSYEQYF
TGTGCCAGCCAGTTGAGGTCTAGCGGGAGTTACGAGCAGTACTTC
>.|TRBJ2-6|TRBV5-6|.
CASSYRADSGANVLTF
TGTGCCAGCAGCTACCGGGCGGACTCTGGGGCCAACGTCCTGACTTTC
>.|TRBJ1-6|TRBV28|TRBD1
CASSRQGYFSPLHF
TGTGCCAGCAGCCGACAGGGGTACTTCTCACCCCTCCACTTT
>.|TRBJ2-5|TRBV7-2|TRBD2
CASSYDSGGAGTQYF
TGTGCCAGCAGCTATGACAGCGGGGGGGCCGGGACCCAGTACTTC
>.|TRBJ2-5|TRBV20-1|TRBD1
CSAMDRGPETQYF
TGCAGTGCTATGGACAGGGGGCCAGAGACCCAGTACTTC
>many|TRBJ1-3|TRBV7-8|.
CASKSRGSGNTIYF
TGTGCCAGCAAGAGCCGCGGCTCTGGAAACACCATATATTTT
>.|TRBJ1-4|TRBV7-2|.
CAGSLRASTNEKLFF
TGTGCCGGCAGCTTGCGGGCCTCAACTAATGAAAAACTGTTTTTT
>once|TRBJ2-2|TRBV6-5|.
CASRGQGANTGELFF
TGTGCCAGTCGGGGCCAGGGTGCCAACACCGGGGAGCTGTTTTTT
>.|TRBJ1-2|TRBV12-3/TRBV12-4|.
CASSRSGHVKGGYTF
TGTGCCAGCAGCCGGTCGGGACACGTTAAAGGTGGCTACACCTTC
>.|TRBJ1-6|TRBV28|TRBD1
CASSWDRMNSPLHF
TGTGCCAGCAGTTGGGACAGGATGAATTCACCCCTCCACTTT
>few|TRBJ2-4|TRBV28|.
CASGPMDLGIQYF
TGTGCCAGCGGCCCCATGGACCTTGGCATTCAGTACTTC
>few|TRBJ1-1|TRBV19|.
CASSAVVNTEAFF
TGTGCCAGTAGTGCCGTAGTGAACACTGAAGCTTTCTTT
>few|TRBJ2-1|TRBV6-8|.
CASSRRHGADEQFF
TGTGCCAGCAGTAGACGACACGGGGCGGATGAGCAGTTCTTC
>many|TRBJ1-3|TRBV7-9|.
CASSLVGGSSGNTIYF
TGTGCCAGCAGCTTAGTTGGTGGCAGCTCTGGAAACACCATATATTTT
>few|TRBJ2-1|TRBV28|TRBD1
CASSPLGQEYNEQFF
TGTGCCAGCAGCCCCTTGGGACAGGAATACAATGAGCAGTTCTTC
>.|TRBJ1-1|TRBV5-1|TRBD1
CASSSNGQAGSTEAFF
TGCGCCAGCAGTTCTAACGGACAGGCCGGGAGCACTGAAGCTTTCTTT
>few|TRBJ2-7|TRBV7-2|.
CASSNPQTGQYF
TGTGCCAGCAGCAATCCCCAGACAGGGCAGTACTTC
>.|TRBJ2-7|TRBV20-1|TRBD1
CSARDLVGTAYDEQYF
TGCAGTGCTAGAGATTTAGTGGGGACAGCATACGACGAGCAGTACTTC
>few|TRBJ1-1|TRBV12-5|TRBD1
CASGWGGGAGTEAFF
TGTGCTAGTGGTTGGGGAGGGGGCGCGGGGACTGAAGCTTTCTTT
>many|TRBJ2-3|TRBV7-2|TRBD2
CASSSTSGSGTDTQYF
TGTGCCAGCAGCTCCACTAGCGGGAGTGGTACAGATACGCAGTATTTT
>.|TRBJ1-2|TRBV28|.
CASSRSGASAYGYPF
TGTGCCAGCAGTCGCTCAGGGGCGTCGGCCTATGGCTACCCCTTC
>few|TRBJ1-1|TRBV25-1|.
CASSEFGGRENTEAFF
TGTGCCAGCAGTGAATTTGGCGGCAGGGAGAACACTGAAGCTTTCTTT